The source of this TCR beta chain is a study of T cell responses to AZD1222 COVID-19 vaccine. For the study at large: Researchers grouped second doses given at about 4 or about 12 weeks into one pool. The study's findings and limits: No repertoire was sampled before or during the peak T cell response, only after it. Clonal diversity may have been underestimated, and the donors were mostly white British, with more females than males.

Profiling relied on immunoSEQ multiplex PCR, and the TCRdb table lists in-frame clones only, not all of them. The sample contains 130,000 to 150,000 clones, about 92% of which appear only once. With respect to this clone: No antigen is known for it.

The sequencing used peripheral blood, collected on day 0 of AZD1222 vaccination. The TCR sequence derives from an adult in good health.

CDR3 amino acids: CASSYRGENYGYTF. The CDR3, as DNA: TGTGCCAGCAGTTACAGGGGTGAAAACTATGGCTACACCTTC. This chain connects TRBV6-2 or TRBV6-3 to TRBJ1-2; a weak D match, TRBD1 (5 bases). Per the germline V gene, CDR1 is MNHEY and CDR2 is SVGEGT. CDR3 length equals 14 residues. Trimming shortened V by 2 bases and J by 2 bases, and 9 bases separated the two germline ends.